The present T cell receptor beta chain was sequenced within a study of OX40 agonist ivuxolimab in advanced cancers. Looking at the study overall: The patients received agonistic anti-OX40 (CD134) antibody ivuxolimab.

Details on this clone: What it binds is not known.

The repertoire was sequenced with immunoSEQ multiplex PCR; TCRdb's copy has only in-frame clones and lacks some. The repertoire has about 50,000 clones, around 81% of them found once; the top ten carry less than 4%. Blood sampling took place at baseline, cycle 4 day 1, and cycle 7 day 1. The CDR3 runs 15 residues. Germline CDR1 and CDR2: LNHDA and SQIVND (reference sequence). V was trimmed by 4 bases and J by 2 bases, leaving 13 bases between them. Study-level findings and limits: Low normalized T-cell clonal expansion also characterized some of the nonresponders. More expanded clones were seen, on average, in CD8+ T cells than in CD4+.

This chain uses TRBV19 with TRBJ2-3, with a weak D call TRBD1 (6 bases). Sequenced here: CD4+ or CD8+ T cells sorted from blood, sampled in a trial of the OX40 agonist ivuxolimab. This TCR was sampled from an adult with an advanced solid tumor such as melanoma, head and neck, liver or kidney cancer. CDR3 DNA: TGTGCCAGTAGTACCCGAGCAGGGGCCACAGATACGCAGTATTTT. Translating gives CASSTRAGATDTQYF.